These 27 T cell receptor beta chains came from one sample sequenced in a study of identical twins. MiXCR, run by TCRdb on the 5' RACE reads, gives a single entry per CDR3 protein. The table lists roughly 350,000 distinct CDR3 sequences, 7% to 9.5% of them singletons. What was sequenced was naive T cells sorted from blood. These receptors originate from a woman aged 50 to 60 in good health.

This clonotype was counted only a few times. This chain uses TRBV2 with TRBJ2-3, with a tentative D call TRBD1 (5 bases). The CDR3 extends over 14 amino acids. Germline V gene sequence: CDR1 SNHLY, CDR2 FYNNEI. The V end was cut by 6 bases, the J end by 3 bases, with 13 bases between. The CDR3, as DNA: TGTGCCAGCAGATCGACAGTATATACAGATACGCAGTATTTT. Its protein is CASRSTVYTDTQYF. The full variable domain, rest sourced from reference TRBV2 and TRBJ2-3, is EPEVTQTPSHQVTQMGQEVILRCVPISNHLYFYWYRQILGQKVEFLVSFYNNEISEKSEIFDDQFSVERPDGSNFTLKIRSTKLEDSAMYFCASRSTVYTDTQYFGPGTRLTVL.

This sequence joins TRBV20-1 and TRBJ2-7; 7 bases fit TRBD1. This CDR3 is built from 13 residues. Germline CDR1 is DFQATT and CDR2 is SNEGSKA (reference sequence). The V gene end was trimmed by 3 bases and the J gene end by 1 base; junction bases not matched to a gene: 3. The CDR3 spells CSARGTASYEQYV. The CDR3 DNA reads TGCAGTGCTAGGGGGACAGCTTCCTACGAGCAGTACGTC.

This clonotype was counted ten times or more. The chain recombines TRBV5-1 with TRBJ2-1; 7 positions match TRBD2. This CDR3 contains 15 residues. Per the germline V gene, CDR1 is SGHRS and CDR2 is YFSETQ. V was clipped by 0 bases and J by 3 bases; unmatched bases: 3. CDR3 loop: CASSLGGLDYNEQFF. CDR3 DNA: TGCGCCAGCAGCTTGGGAGGACTAGACTACAATGAGCAGTTCTTC.

In its sample, this clonotype was seen a few times. V usage is TRBV2 and J usage is TRBJ2-3, with 11 bases aligning to TRBD2. CDR1 and CDR2 (germline): SNHLY, FYNNEI. The CDR3 contains 14 residues. J gave up 6 bases and V 7 bases, and 6 bases lay outside the gene matches. The CDR3 region is CASNLAGGYDTQYF. The CDR3, as DNA: TGTGCCAGCAACTTAGCGGGAGGGTACGATACGCAGTATTTT.

This clonotype has a handful of counts. The chain couples TRBV7-3 to TRBJ1-4, with a weak D call TRBD1 (6 bases). The germline CDR1 and CDR2 sequences are SGHTA and FQGTGA. The V end was cut by 5 bases, the J end by 14 bases, with 24 bases between. The CDR3 is 15 amino acids. The CDR3 DNA sequence: TGTGCCAGCAGCCAAGGGGGGGGAACTGGGGGAAAGCTGTTTTTT. Its protein is CASSQGGGTGGKLFF.

This clonotype turned up a few times. This chain uses TRBV7-2 with TRBJ2-1; 7 bases map to TRBD1. The germline gives CDR1 SGHTA, CDR2 FQGNSA. The CDR3 length is 14 residues. V lost 4 bases and J lost 7; bases outside the gene matches: 7. The CDR3 is CASSYDRVENEQFF. The CDR3 coding sequence is TGTGCCAGCAGCTATGACAGGGTAGAAAATGAGCAGTTCTTC.

The sample holds many counts of this clonotype. The chain couples TRBV5-1 to TRBJ2-1, with D perhaps matching TRBD1 (5 bases). Per germline, CDR1 SGHRS and CDR2 YFSETQ. This CDR3 comprises 16 residues. V was shortened by 3 bases and J by 2 bases, with 15 bases between the two germline ends. CDR3 in amino acids: CASSWGPGEAYNEQFF. DNA of the CDR3: TGCGCCAGCAGCTGGGGCCCTGGCGAGGCCTACAATGAGCAGTTCTTC.

The chain joins TRBV3-1 to TRBJ2-7; TRBD2 matches 7 bases. With V trimmed by 7 bases and J by 3 bases, 12 bases remained unmatched. Per the germline V gene, CDR1 is LGHDT and CDR2 is YNNKEL (reference sequence). The CDR3 sequence is 15 residues long. CDR3: CASTQAGTMDYEQYF. CDR3 bases: TGTGCCAGCACCCAGGCCGGGACTATGGACTACGAGCAGTACTTC.

In this sample, this clonotype turned up many times. This chain links TRBV7-2 with TRBJ2-2; tentatively, D is TRBD2 (6 bases). Germline loops: CDR1 SGHTA, CDR2 FQGNSA. This CDR3 is 15 amino acids long. V was trimmed by 2 bases and J by 4 bases, leaving 11 bases between them. CDR3 in DNA: TGTGCCAGCAGCTTAATCGGGAGTAGCACCGGGGAGCTGTTTTTT. This sequence encodes CASSLIGSSTGELFF.

The table lists this clonotype with a few counts. This chain joins TRBV27 and TRBJ2-7; D remains unclear. The CDR3 is 15 residues long. CDR1 and CDR2 (germline): MNHEY, SMNVEV (reference sequence). V dropped 5 bases and J dropped 7 bases, with 21 bases sitting between them. The CDR3 DNA sequence: TGTGCCAGCAGTCCAGTAGTATACGGCGTTGGTGAGCAGTACTTC. Translating gives CASSPVVYGVGEQYF.

This chain uses TRBV5-6 with TRBJ2-7, with D perhaps given as TRBD1 or TRBD2 (5 bases each). Between the trimmed V and J ends, which lost 3 bases and 7 bases, there was a span of 14 bases. CDR3 length: 13 residues. Germline assignment: CDR1 SGHDT and CDR2 YYEEEE. The CDR3 loop is CASSSGTLGEQYF. DNA for the CDR3: TGTGCCAGCAGCTCAGGGACCTTAGGAGAGCAGTACTTC.

This clonotype was recorded at least ten times. This chain joins TRBV20-1 and TRBJ1-1; D is undetermined. The germline V and J ends were trimmed by 4 bases and 2 bases, with 11 bases remaining between them. Per the germline V gene, CDR1 is DFQATT and CDR2 is SNEGSKA (reference sequence). This CDR3 comprises 13 residues. Here the CDR3 reads CSAKDRANTEAFF. Here the CDR3 DNA reads TGCAGTGCTAAAGACCGGGCAAACACTGAAGCTTTCTTT.

In its sample, this clonotype was seen a few times. The chain is built from TRBV20-1 and TRBJ2-2, with TRBD2 matching over 8 bases. The CDR3 has 15 residues. J lost 0 bases, V lost 5 bases, and 5 bases had no gene match. Germline V gene sequence: CDR1 DFQATT, CDR2 SNEGSKA (reference sequence). CDR3 in amino acids: CSAQREPTNTGELFF. CDR3 nucleotide sequence: TGCAGTGCTCAGCGGGAGCCGACGAACACCGGGGAGCTGTTTTTT.

This clonotype occurred a few times. The chain links TRBV12-3 or TRBV12-4 to TRBJ2-1; TRBD2 matches at 9 bases. Trimming removed 9 bases from V and 9 bases from J; junction bases left unmatched: 9. The CDR3 has 13 amino acids. The CDR3 loop is CASYLAGEGEQFF. CDR3 nucleotide sequence: TGTGCCAGTTACTTAGCGGGAGAAGGTGAGCAGTTCTTC.

This clonotype was picked up a small number of times. CDR3 region: CASSLETTATHDAYGYTF. The CDR3 bases are TGCGCCAGCAGCTTGGAAACAACCGCCACCCATGACGCCTATGGCTACACCTTC. The chain has TRBV5-1 and TRBJ1-2; D gene ambiguous. The ends were cut back, 0 bases at V and 4 bases at J, with 22 bases in the middle. The germline CDR1 and CDR2 sequences are SGHRS and YFSETQ. The CDR3 has 18 residues.

This clonotype has only a few counts. This chain joins TRBV7-2 and TRBJ2-3, with a weak D call TRBD2 (6 bases). Germline assignment: CDR1 SGHTA and CDR2 FQGNSA. Trimming took off 3 bases at V and 4 bases at J, with 11 bases between the two ends. The CDR3 totals 14 residues. CDR3 DNA: TGTGCCAGCAGCTTTGTCCGGGAGTCAGATACGCAGTATTTT. It translates to CASSFVRESDTQYF. Using reference TRBV7-2 and TRBJ2-3 for the parts outside the CDR3, the full variable domain is GAGVSQSPSNKVTEKGKDVELRCDPISGHTALYWYRQSLGQGLEFLIYFQGNSAPDKSGLPSDRFSAERTGGSVSTLTIQRTQQEDSAVYLCASSFVRESDTQYFGPGTRLTVL.

V is TRBV27 and J is TRBJ1-5; TRBD1 matches 7 bases. V dropped 4 bases and J dropped 5; count of bases not matched to a gene: 8. The CDR3 totals 15 residues. From germline, CDR1 is MNHEY and CDR2 SMNVEV (reference sequence). The DNA of the CDR3 is TGTGCCAGCAGTTCCCTGGGAGGGGGCGATCAGCCCCAGCATTTT. It specifies CASSSLGGGDQPQHF.

Only a few counts were recorded for this clonotype. V and J are TRBV29-1 and TRBJ2-5; TRBD2 is a possible D gene (6 bases). The CDR3 covers 12 residues. The V gene's germline CDR1 is SQVTM and CDR2 ANQGSEA. Trimming took 3 bases from V and 5 from J, leaving 10 bases between them. Here the CDR3 reads CSVDLEGETQYF. The CDR3 DNA sequence: TGCAGCGTTGATCTGGAGGGGGAGACCCAGTACTTC.

The rearrangement joins TRBV3-1 to TRBJ2-2; D call uncertain. Germline V gene data show CDR1 as LGHDT and CDR2 as YNNKEL (reference sequence). The CDR3 has 14 residues. Trimming took off 4 bases at V and 6 bases at J, with 12 bases between the two ends. CDR3 coding DNA: TGTGCCAGCAGCCCCCTTGGTTTTTCCGGGGAGCTGTTTTTT. Amino acids: CASSPLGFSGELFF. The entire variable domain, with the rest obtained from reference TRBV3-1 and TRBJ2-2, is as follows: DTAVSQTPKYLVTQMGNDKSIKCEQNLGHDTMYWYKQDSKKFLKIMFSYNNKELIINETVPNRFSPKSPDKAHLNLHINSLELGDSAVYFCASSPLGFSGELFFGEGSRLTVL.

There are many counts of this clonotype. The chain recombines TRBV5-1 with TRBJ2-2, with D tentatively TRBD1 (5 bases). Trimming pared 4 bases from V and 0 bases from J, leaving 7 bases between. The germline gives CDR1 SGHRS, CDR2 YFSETQ. CDR3 size: 14 residues. This CDR3 is CASSPGSNTGELFF. The DNA of the CDR3 is TGCGCCAGCAGCCCAGGGTCGAACACCGGGGAGCTGTTTTTT.

This clonotype was recorded many times. The chain recombines TRBV29-1 with TRBJ2-1, with TRBD2 matching 11 bases. The length of the CDR3 is 17 residues. The germline V gene has CDR1 SQVTM and CDR2 ANQGSEA. The trim removed 1 base at V and 7 bases at J, leaving 12 bases unmatched. The chain's CDR3 is CSVEGSGRAPRLNEQFF. In DNA form, the CDR3 reads TGCAGCGTTGAAGGTAGCGGGAGGGCCCCGAGATTGAATGAGCAGTTCTTC.

This clonotype came up a few times. J is TRBJ2-5 and V is TRBV7-9; the match to TRBD1 covers 7 bases. Germline CDR1 is SEHNR and CDR2 is FQNEAQ (reference sequence). Trimming at V came to 5 bases and at J to 5 bases, leaving 5 bases not matched to a gene. This CDR3 contains 13 residues. CDR3 sequence (DNA): TGTGCCAGCAGCCCCGGGACAGCGGAGACCCAGTACTTC. Its protein is CASSPGTAETQYF.

There are a few counts of this clonotype. CDR3 region: CAWSVGTGGTGELFF. As DNA, the CDR3 is TGTGCCTGGAGTGTTGGGACAGGGGGCACCGGGGAGCTGTTTTTT. The chain recombines TRBV30 with TRBJ2-2; 11 bases fit TRBD1. In germline, CDR1 is GTSNPN, CDR2 SVGIG (reference sequence). V was pared by 0 bases and J by 4 bases, with 1 base of the junction left unmatched. This CDR3 is built from 15 residues.

The chain joins TRBV20-1 to TRBJ2-2; TRBD2 is a possible D gene (5 bases). The CDR3 is made up of 14 amino acids. In germline, CDR1 is DFQATT, CDR2 SNEGSKA (reference sequence). The V and J ends lost 6 bases and 3 bases respectively, with 14 bases between them. The CDR3 is CSATGSGDTGELFF. CDR3 nucleotide sequence: TGCAGTGCGACCGGTTCCGGGGACACCGGGGAGCTGTTTTTT.

This sequence joins TRBV20-1 and TRBJ2-6; the D gene could be TRBD1 or TRBD2 (5 bases each). CDR1 is DFQATT, CDR2 SNEGSKA, per germline (reference sequence). V gave up 6 bases and J gave up 5 bases, with 8 bases separating them. CDR3 length: 12 residues. The CDR3 loop reads CSARERANVLTF. DNA for the CDR3: TGCAGTGCCAGGGAGAGGGCCAACGTCCTGACTTTC.

Of note for this clonotype: A much larger clone differs from this one at a single base, so this may be a read error. The conserved phenylalanine or tryptophan is not found at the CDR3 terminus, so this likely reflects a read error. The rearrangement uses TRBV20-1 and TRBJ2-3; no clear D. The CDR3 contains 12 residues. The V end was cut by 6 bases, the J end by 4 bases, with 11 bases between. CDR1 and CDR2 (germline): DFQATT, SNEGSKA (reference sequence). CDR3 DNA: TGCAGTGCCCCCAGAGTTTCAGATACGCAGTATTCT. Encoded protein: CSAPRVSDTQYS.

This clonotype has a handful of counts. The gene calls are TRBV18 and TRBJ2-5; possible D gene TRBD2, 5 bases. V was trimmed by 1 base and J by 5 bases, leaving 17 bases between them. Germline V lookup: CDR1 KGHSH, CDR2 LQKENI. This CDR3 is built from 16 residues. The CDR3 sequence is CASSPRGLGSSETQYF. The DNA of the CDR3 is TGTGCCAGCTCACCACGAGGGCTGGGGTCGTCGGAGACCCAGTACTTC.